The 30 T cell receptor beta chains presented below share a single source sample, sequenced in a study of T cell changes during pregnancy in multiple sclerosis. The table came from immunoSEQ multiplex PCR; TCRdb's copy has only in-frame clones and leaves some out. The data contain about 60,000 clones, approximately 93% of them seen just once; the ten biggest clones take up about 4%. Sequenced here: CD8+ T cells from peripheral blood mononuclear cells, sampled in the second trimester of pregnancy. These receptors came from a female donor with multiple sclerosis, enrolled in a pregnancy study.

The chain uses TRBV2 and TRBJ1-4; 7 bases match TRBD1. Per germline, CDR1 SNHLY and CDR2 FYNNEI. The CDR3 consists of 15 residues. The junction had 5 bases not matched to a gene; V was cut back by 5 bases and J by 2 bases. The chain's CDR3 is CASSPEGQTNEKLFF. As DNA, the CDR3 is TGTGCCAGCAGTCCCGAGGGACAGACTAATGAAAAACTGTTTTTT. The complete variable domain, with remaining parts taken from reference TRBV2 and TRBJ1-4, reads EPEVTQTPSHQVTQMGQEVILRCVPISNHLYFYWYRQILGQKVEFLVSFYNNEISEKSEIFDDQFSVERPDGSNFTLKIRSTKLEDSAMYFCASSPEGQTNEKLFFGSGTQLSVL.

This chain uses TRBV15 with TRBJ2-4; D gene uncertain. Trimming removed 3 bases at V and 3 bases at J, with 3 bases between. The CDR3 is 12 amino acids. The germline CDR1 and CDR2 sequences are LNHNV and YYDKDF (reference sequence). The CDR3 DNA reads TGTGCCACCAGCAGCCACAAAAACATTCAGTACTTC. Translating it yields CATSSHKNIQYF.

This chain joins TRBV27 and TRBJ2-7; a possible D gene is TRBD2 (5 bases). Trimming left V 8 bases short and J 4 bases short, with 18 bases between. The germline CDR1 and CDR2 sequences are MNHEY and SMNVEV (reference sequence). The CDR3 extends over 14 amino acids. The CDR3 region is CASGSGGWGYEQYF. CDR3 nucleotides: TGTGCCAGCGGGTCCGGAGGCTGGGGTTACGAGCAGTACTTC.

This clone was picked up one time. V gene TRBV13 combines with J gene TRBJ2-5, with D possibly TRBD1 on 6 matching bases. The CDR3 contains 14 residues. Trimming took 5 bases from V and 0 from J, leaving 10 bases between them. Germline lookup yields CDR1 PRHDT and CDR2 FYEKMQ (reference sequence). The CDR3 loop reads CASSPRGNQETQYF. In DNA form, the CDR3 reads TGTGCCAGCAGCCCTAGGGGGAACCAAGAGACCCAGTACTTC. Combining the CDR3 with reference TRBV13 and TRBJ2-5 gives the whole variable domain AAGVIQSPRHLIKEKRETATLKCYPIPRHDTVYWYQQGPGQDPQFLISFYEKMQSDKGSIPDRFSAQQFSDYHSELNMSSLELGDSALYFCASSPRGNQETQYFGPGTRLLVL.

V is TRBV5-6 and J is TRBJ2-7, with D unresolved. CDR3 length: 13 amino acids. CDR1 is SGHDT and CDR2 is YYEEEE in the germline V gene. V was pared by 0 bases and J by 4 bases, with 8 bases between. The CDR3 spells CASSLARGYEQYF. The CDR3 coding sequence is TGTGCCAGCAGCTTGGCCAGAGGATACGAGCAGTACTTC.

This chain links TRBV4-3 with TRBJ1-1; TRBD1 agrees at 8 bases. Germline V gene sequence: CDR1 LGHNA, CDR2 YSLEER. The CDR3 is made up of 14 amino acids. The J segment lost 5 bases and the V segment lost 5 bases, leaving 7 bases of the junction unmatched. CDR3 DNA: TGCGCCAGCAGCTTCACAGGGGGTGGAACTGAAGCTTTCTTT. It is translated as CASSFTGGGTEAFF.

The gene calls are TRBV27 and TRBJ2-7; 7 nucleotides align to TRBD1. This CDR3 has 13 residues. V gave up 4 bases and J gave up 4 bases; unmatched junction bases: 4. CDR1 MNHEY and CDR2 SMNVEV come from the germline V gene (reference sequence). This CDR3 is CASSSAGGYEQYF. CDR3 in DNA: TGTGCCAGCAGTTCGGCAGGGGGTTACGAGCAGTACTTC.

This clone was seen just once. CDR3 in amino acids: CASSERQGGPRWEQYF. For the CDR3, the DNA is TGTGCCAGCAGTGAACGGCAGGGTGGACCACGTTGGGAGCAGTACTTC. The chain couples TRBV2 to TRBJ2-7; tentatively, D is TRBD1 (5 bases). The CDR3 is made up of 16 amino acids. Looked up from germline, CDR1 is SNHLY and CDR2 is FYNNEI. V was shortened by 2 bases and J by 7 bases, with 21 bases between the two germline ends. The variable domain in full, with the rest retrieved from reference TRBV2 and TRBJ2-7, is EPEVTQTPSHQVTQMGQEVILRCVPISNHLYFYWYRQILGQKVEFLVSFYNNEISEKSEIFDDQFSVERPDGSNFTLKIRSTKLEDSAMYFCASSERQGGPRWEQYFGPGTRLTVT.

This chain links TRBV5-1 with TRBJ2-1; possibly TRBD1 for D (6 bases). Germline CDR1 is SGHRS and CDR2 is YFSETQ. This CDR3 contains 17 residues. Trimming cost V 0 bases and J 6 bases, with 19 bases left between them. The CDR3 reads CASSLEVRTGDINEQFF. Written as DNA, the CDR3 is TGCGCCAGCAGCTTGGAAGTCCGGACTGGGGACATCAATGAGCAGTTCTTC.

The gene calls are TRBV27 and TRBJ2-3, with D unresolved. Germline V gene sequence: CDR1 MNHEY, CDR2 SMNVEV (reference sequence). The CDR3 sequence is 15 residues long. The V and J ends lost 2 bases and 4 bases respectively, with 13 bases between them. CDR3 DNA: TGTGCCAGCAGTTTAGGCACCGCCCTTTCAGATACGCAGTATTTT. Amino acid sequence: CASSLGTALSDTQYF.

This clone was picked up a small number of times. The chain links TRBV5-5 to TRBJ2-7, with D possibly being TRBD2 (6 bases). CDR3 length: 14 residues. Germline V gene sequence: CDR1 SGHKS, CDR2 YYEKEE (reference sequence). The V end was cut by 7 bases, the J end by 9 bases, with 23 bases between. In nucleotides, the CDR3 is TGTGCCAGCGGGAGTATGGAGGGGCGCTTGGGGCAGTACTTC. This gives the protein CASGSMEGRLGQYF.

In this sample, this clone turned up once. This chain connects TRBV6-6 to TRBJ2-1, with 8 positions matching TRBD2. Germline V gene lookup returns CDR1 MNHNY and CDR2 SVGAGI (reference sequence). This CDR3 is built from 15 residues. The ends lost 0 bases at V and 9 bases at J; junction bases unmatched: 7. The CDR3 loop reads CASSYSRLAGSEQFF. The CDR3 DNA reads TGTGCCAGCAGTTACTCGAGGCTAGCGGGTTCTGAGCAGTTCTTC.

Written as DNA, the CDR3 is TGTGCCAGTAGTATTGGGGACAGGGCCTATCAGCCCCAGCATTTT. This gives the protein CASSIGDRAYQPQHF. This chain connects TRBV19 to TRBJ1-5, with 9 bases matching TRBD1. CDR1 is LNHDA and CDR2 is SQIVND in the germline V gene (reference sequence). This CDR3 region has 15 residues. Trimming cost V 3 bases and J 5 bases; bases outside gene matches: 5.

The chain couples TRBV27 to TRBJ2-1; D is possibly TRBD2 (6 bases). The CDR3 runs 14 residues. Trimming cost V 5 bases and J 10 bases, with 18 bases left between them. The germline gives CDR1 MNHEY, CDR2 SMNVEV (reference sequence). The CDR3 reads CASSPQGVGGEQFF. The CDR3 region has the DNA TGTGCCAGCAGTCCACAAGGGGTAGGAGGGGAGCAGTTCTTC.

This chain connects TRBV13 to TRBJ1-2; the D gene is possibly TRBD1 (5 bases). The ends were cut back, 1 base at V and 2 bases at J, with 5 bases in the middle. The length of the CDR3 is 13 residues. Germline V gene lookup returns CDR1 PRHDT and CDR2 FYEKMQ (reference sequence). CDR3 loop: CASSLAGNYGYTF. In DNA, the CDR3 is TGTGCCAGCAGCTTAGCAGGGAACTATGGCTACACCTTC. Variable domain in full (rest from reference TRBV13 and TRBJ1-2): AAGVIQSPRHLIKEKRETATLKCYPIPRHDTVYWYQQGPGQDPQFLISFYEKMQSDKGSIPDRFSAQQFSDYHSELNMSSLELGDSALYFCASSLAGNYGYTFGSGTRLTVV.

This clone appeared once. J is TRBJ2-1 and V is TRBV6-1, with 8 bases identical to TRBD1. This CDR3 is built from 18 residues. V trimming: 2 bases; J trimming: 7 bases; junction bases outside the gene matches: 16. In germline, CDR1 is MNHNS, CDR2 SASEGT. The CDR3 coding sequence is TGTGCCAGCAGTGAACTCCTTGGGACAGGCCCTTTTAAGAATGAGCAGTTCTTC. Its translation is CASSELLGTGPFKNEQFF.

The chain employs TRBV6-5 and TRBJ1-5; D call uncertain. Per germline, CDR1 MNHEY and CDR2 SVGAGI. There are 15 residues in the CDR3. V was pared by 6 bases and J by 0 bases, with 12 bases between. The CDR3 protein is CASSPWGDSNQPQHF. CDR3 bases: TGTGCCAGCAGCCCCTGGGGAGATAGCAATCAGCCCCAGCATTTT.

The CDR3 bases are TGTGCCAGCAGCTCCTTAGCGGGAGAATCCTACAATGAGCAGTTCTTC. Translation: CASSSLAGESYNEQFF. The V and J genes are TRBV7-6 and TRBJ2-1, with TRBD2 identical over 9 bases. The CDR3 has 16 residues. V lost 4 bases, J lost 1 base, and 5 bases stayed unmatched. The germline CDR1 and CDR2 sequences are SGHVS and FNYEAQ.

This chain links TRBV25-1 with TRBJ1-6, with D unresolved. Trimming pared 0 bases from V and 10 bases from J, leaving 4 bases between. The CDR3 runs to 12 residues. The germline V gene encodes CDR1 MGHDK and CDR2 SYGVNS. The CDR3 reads CASSEYMSPLHF. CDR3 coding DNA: TGTGCCAGCAGTGAATATATGTCACCCCTCCACTTT.

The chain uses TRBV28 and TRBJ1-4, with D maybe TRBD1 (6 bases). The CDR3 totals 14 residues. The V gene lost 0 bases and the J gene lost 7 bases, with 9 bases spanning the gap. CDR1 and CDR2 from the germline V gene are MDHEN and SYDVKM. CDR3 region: CASSLWTGSEKLFF. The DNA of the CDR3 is TGTGCCAGCAGTTTATGGACAGGTAGTGAAAAACTGTTTTTT.

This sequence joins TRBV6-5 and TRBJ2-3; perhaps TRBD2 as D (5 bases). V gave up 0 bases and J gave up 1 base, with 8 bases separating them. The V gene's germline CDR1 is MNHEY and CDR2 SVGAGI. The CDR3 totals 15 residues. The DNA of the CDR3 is TGTGCCAGCAGTTACTCGAGGGTGGGCACAGATACGCAGTATTTT. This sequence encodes CASSYSRVGTDTQYF.

CDR3 amino acids: CASSYVQGRTEAFF. CDR3 DNA sequence: TGTGCCAGCAGTTACGTACAGGGACGCACTGAAGCTTTCTTT. V and J are TRBV6-5 and TRBJ1-1, with D perhaps matching TRBD1 (6 bases). V was clipped by 2 bases and J by 4 bases, with 11 bases between them. Germline V gene data show CDR1 as MNHEY and CDR2 as SVGAGI. This CDR3 spans 14 amino acids.

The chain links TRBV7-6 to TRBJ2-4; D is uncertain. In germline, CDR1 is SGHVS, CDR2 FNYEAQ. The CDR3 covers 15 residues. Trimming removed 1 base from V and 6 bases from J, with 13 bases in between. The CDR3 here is CASSLGAPPVNIQYF. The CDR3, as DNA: TGTGCCAGCAGCTTAGGGGCCCCGCCAGTAAACATTCAGTACTTC.

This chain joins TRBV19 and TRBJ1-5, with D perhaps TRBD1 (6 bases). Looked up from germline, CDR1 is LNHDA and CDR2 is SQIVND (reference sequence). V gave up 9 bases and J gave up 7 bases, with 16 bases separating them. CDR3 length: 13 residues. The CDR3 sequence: CARPPQGRQPQHF. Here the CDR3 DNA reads TGTGCCAGACCCCCTCAGGGGCGACAGCCCCAGCATTTT.

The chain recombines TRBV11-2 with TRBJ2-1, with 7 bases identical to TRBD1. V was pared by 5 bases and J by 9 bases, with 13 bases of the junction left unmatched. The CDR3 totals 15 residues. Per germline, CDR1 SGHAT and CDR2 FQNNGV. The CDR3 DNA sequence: TGTGCCAGCAGCCCCACAGGGGCGGAACTTGTTGAGCAGTTCTTC. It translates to CASSPTGAELVEQFF.

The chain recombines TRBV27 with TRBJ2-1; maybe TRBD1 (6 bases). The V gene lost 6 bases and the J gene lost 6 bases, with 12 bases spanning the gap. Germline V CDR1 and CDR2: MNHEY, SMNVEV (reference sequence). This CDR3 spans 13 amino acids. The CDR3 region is CASSTGRGNEQFF. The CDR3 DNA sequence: TGTGCCAGCAGCACCGGCAGGGGCAATGAGCAGTTCTTC.

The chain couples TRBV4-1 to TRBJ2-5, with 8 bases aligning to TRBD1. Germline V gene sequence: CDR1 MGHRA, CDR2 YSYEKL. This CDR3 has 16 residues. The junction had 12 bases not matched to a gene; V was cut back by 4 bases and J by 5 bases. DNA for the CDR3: TGCGCCAGCAGCCCCCTTCCAGGACAGGGATCTGAGACCCAGTACTTC. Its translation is CASSPLPGQGSETQYF.

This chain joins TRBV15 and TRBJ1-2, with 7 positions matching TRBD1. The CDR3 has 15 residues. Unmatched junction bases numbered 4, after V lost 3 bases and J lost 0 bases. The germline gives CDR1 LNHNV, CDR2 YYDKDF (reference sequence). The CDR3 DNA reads TGTGCCACCAGCAGCCGGGACAGAACTAACTATGGCTACACCTTC. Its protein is CATSSRDRTNYGYTF.

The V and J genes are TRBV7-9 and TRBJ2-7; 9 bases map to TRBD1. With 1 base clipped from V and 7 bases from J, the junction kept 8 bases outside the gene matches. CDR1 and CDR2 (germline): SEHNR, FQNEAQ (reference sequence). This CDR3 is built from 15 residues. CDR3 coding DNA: TGTGCCAGCAGCTTAGATGGGACAGGGACTTTGGAGCAGTACTTC. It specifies CASSLDGTGTLEQYF.

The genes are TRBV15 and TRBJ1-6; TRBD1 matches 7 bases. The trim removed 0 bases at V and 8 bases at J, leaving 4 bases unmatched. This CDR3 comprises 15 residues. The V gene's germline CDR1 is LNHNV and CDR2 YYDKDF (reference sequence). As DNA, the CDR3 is TGTGCCACCAGCAGAGAAGACAGGGTATATTCACCCCTCCACTTT. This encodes CATSREDRVYSPLHF.